These 17 T cell receptor beta chains were all obtained from the same sample, sequenced in a study of T cell responses to AZD1222 COVID-19 vaccine (dated by TCRdb to the early 2020s). The sample's time point label, in plain terms: baseline before first vaccination. The library was made by the immunoSEQ multiplex PCR assay. As stored in TCRdb, this immuneACCESS dataset retains in-frame rearrangements with V and J assigned. A fraction of the clones does not appear; measured against another copy, unresolved V genes explain less than half of the discrepancy, and the remainder lacks a known reason. The sample records 150,000 or so clones, 91% of which are singletons. The ten largest account for less than 5.5% of the sample. The sequences come from peripheral blood, collected on day 0 of AZD1222 vaccination. The receptors shown here come from an adult in good health.

The chain links TRBV6-6 to TRBJ1-5; tentative D call: TRBD1 (5 bases). This CDR3 is built from 14 residues. CDR1 and CDR2 (germline): MNHNY, SVGAGI (reference sequence). V dropped 0 bases and J dropped 9 bases, with 12 bases sitting between them. The DNA for the CDR3 is TGTGCCAGCAGTTACTCGGGGCCCAATGGGCCCCAGCATTTT. It is translated as CASSYSGPNGPQHF.

The J gene is TRBJ2-1, the V gene TRBV7-6; 9 bases fit TRBD2. V was clipped by 6 bases and J by 4 bases; unmatched bases: 7. The CDR3 totals 15 residues. Germline CDR1 SGHVS, CDR2 FNYEAQ. CDR3 sequence: CASSRTSGSYNEQFF. The CDR3 DNA follows: TGTGCCAGCAGTCGTACTAGCGGGTCTTACAATGAGCAGTTCTTC.

The chain recombines TRBV12-3 or TRBV12-4 with TRBJ1-1; D unresolved. This CDR3 contains 13 residues. Trimming left V 5 bases short and J 11 bases short, with 18 bases between. The CDR3 region has the DNA TGTGCCAGCAGTCCTAGTACCGAAAAGAAGGCTTTCTTT. It translates to CASSPSTEKKAFF.

The V and J genes are TRBV4-3 and TRBJ1-6; D is possibly TRBD1 (5 bases). The CDR3 extends over 15 amino acids. Trimming shortened V by 4 bases and J by 7 bases, and 14 bases separated the two germline ends. Germline V gene sequence: CDR1 LGHNA, CDR2 YSLEER. The CDR3 sequence: CASSRLTEGNSPLHF. The CDR3 DNA reads TGCGCCAGCAGCCGCCTGACAGAGGGAAATTCACCCCTCCACTTT.

The V and J genes are TRBV7-2 and TRBJ1-2; no clear D. There are 15 residues in the CDR3. Germline V gene sequence: CDR1 SGHTA, CDR2 FQGNSA. Trimming cost V 3 bases and J 0 bases, with 11 bases left between them. The CDR3 loop is CASSFSGPSNYGYTF. The CDR3 DNA reads TGTGCCAGCAGCTTCAGTGGCCCTTCTAACTATGGCTACACCTTC.

The chain employs TRBV2 and TRBJ1-6; TRBD1 is a possible D gene (5 bases). This CDR3 spans 16 amino acids. Trimming removed 8 bases from V and 6 bases from J, with 20 bases in between. The germline gives CDR1 SNHLY, CDR2 FYNNEI. The CDR3 nucleotides read TGTGCCAGCGCGGAGTTCGAGGGGCGCGTTAATTCACCCCTCCACTTT. Encoded protein: CASAEFEGRVNSPLHF.

V usage is TRBV18 and J usage is TRBJ1-4, with D maybe TRBD1 (6 bases). Germline CDR1 is KGHSH and CDR2 is LQKENI. The CDR3 has 14 residues. V lost 5 bases and J 7 bases, leaving 14 bases between the germline ends. The CDR3 reads CASSSREDSEKLFF. CDR3 nucleotide sequence: TGTGCCAGCTCAAGCAGGGAGGACAGTGAAAAACTGTTTTTT.

The chain recombines TRBV9 with TRBJ2-3, with D uncertain. The ends were cut back, 0 bases at V and 5 bases at J, with 4 bases in the middle. Per the germline V gene, CDR1 is SGDLS and CDR2 is YYNGEE. The CDR3 totals 12 residues. The CDR3 reads CASSVVLDTQYF. The CDR3 nucleotides read TGTGCCAGCAGCGTAGTGCTAGATACGCAGTATTTT.

V and J are TRBV6-6 and TRBJ2-6; D is perhaps TRBD1 (6 bases). In germline, CDR1 is MNHNY, CDR2 SVGAGI (reference sequence). Trimming left V 8 bases short and J 0 bases short, with 11 bases between. The CDR3 has 15 residues. The chain's CDR3 is CASDRPGSGANVLTF. As DNA, the CDR3 is TGTGCCAGCGACAGGCCCGGCTCTGGGGCCAACGTCCTGACTTTC.

The genes are TRBV12-3 or TRBV12-4 and TRBJ2-5; D remains unclear. This CDR3 is built from 11 residues. Trimming took off 6 bases at V and 4 bases at J, with 6 bases between the two ends. CDR3 sequence reads: CASSWAETQYF. The CDR3 DNA reads as TGTGCCAGCAGCTGGGCAGAGACCCAGTACTTC.

The chain links TRBV5-1 to TRBJ1-4; D uncertain. The CDR3 extends over 15 amino acids. V lost 0 bases, J lost 2 bases, and 8 bases lay in between. Per the germline V gene, CDR1 is SGHRS and CDR2 is YFSETQ. The CDR3 DNA reads as TGCGCCAGCAGCTTGGACGGGAGGACTAATGAAAAACTGTTTTTT. The encoded protein is CASSLDGRTNEKLFF.

This clone has just one count. The V and J genes are TRBV7-2 and TRBJ2-5; 9 bases are shared with TRBD1. After removal of 3 bases from V and 4 bases from J, the junction contained 0 bases not matched to a gene. The CDR3 has 13 amino acids. Germline V gene sequence: CDR1 SGHTA, CDR2 FQGNSA. As DNA, the CDR3 is TGTGCCAGCAGCTTGGACAGGGGAGAGACCCAGTACTTC. Amino acids: CASSLDRGETQYF.

This clone came up once. The rearrangement links TRBV19 to TRBJ2-3, with TRBD2 matching over 12 bases. Germline CDR1 reads LNHDA; CDR2 reads SQIVND (reference sequence). V lost 4 bases and J lost 2; bases outside the gene matches: 1. This CDR3 comprises 15 residues. CDR3 sequence reads: CASSRTSGVTDTQYF. The CDR3 DNA follows: TGTGCCAGTAGTAGGACTAGCGGGGTCACAGATACGCAGTATTTT.

The chain links TRBV3-1 (or the pseudogene TRBV3-2) to TRBJ2-1, with D possibly TRBD2 on 6 matching bases. Trimming took 1 base from V and 0 from J, leaving 13 bases between them. CDR1 and CDR2 (germline): LGHDT, YNNKEL (reference sequence). The CDR3 sequence is 17 residues long. The CDR3 DNA sequence: TGTGCCAGCAGCCAAGCGGGGCTAGCGAGCTCCTACAATGAGCAGTTCTTC. Translation gives CASSQAGLASSYNEQFF.

In nucleotides, the CDR3 is TGTGCCAGCAGCTGGACCGACAGGAACACCGGGGAGCTGTTTTTT. It specifies CASSWTDRNTGELFF. This chain links TRBV5-5 with TRBJ2-2; TRBD1 might be the D (5 bases). This CDR3 comprises 15 residues. The germline V gene has CDR1 SGHKS and CDR2 YYEKEE (reference sequence). V lost 3 bases to trimming and J lost 1 base, with 10 bases between them.

The gene calls are TRBV27 and TRBJ2-5; perhaps TRBD1 as D (7 bases). There are 14 residues in the CDR3. V lost 3 bases and J 5 bases, leaving 13 bases between the germline ends. Germline loops: CDR1 MNHEY, CDR2 SMNVEV (reference sequence). For the CDR3, the DNA is TGTGCCAGCAGTTTGGACAGGAGGGGGGAGACCCAGTACTTC. It yields the protein CASSLDRRGETQYF.

This chain uses TRBV7-9 with TRBJ2-7, with TRBD2 matching 9 bases. CDR1 and CDR2 (germline): SEHNR, FQNEAQ (reference sequence). V was clipped by 5 bases and J by 7 bases; unmatched bases: 24. This CDR3 is built from 19 residues. CDR3 coding DNA: TGTGCCAGCAGCCCTGCGGGAGGCGGGAGGGCCCATCATCGTCGAGAGCAGTACTTC. This encodes CASSPAGGGRAHHRREQYF.